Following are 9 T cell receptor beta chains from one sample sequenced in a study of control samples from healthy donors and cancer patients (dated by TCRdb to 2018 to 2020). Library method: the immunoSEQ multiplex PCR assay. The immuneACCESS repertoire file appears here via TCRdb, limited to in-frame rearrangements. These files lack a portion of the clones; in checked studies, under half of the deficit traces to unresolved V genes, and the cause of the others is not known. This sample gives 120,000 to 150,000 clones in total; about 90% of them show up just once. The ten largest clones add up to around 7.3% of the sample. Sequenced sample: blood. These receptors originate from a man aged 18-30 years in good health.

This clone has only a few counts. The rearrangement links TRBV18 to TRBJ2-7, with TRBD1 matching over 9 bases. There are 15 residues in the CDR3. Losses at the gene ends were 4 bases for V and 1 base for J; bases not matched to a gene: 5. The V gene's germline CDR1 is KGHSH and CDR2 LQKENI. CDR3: CASSLGQGQSYEQYF. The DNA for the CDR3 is TGTGCCAGCTCACTAGGACAGGGGCAGTCCTACGAGCAGTACTTC.

CDR3 sequence reads: CASSARMQGNTEAFF. CDR3 DNA sequence: TGTGCCAGTAGTGCACGAATGCAGGGGAACACTGAAGCTTTCTTT. V and J are TRBV19 and TRBJ1-1; tentative D call: TRBD1 (5 bases). CDR1 and CDR2 (germline): LNHDA, SQIVND (reference sequence). This CDR3 has 15 residues. Deletions cut 5 bases from V and 1 base from J, with 14 bases between.

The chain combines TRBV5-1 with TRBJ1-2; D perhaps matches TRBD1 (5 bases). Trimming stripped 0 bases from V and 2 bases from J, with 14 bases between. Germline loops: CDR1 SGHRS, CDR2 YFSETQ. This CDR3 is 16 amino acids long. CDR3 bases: TGCGCCAGCAGCTTGGCCAGGGCAGGGAGAAACTATGGCTACACCTTC. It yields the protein CASSLARAGRNYGYTF.

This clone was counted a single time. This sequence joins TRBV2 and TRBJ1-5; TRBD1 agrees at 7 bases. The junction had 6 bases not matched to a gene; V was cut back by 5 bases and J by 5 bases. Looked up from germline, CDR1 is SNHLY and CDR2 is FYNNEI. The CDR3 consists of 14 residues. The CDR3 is CASSQGTVYQPQHF. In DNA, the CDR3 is TGTGCCAGCAGTCAAGGGACAGTCTATCAGCCCCAGCATTTT.

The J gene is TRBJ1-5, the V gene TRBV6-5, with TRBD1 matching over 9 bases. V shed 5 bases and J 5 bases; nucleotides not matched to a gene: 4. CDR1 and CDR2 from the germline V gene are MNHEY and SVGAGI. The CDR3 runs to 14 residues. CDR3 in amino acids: CASSPRDRDQPQHF. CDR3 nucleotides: TGTGCCAGCAGTCCCCGGGACAGGGATCAGCCCCAGCATTTT.

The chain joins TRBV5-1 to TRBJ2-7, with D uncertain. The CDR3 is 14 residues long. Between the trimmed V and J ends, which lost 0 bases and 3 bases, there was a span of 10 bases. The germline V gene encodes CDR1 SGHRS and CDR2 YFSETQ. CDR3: CASSLEGLGYEQYF. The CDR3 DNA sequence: TGCGCCAGCAGCTTGGAAGGTCTCGGCTACGAGCAGTACTTC.

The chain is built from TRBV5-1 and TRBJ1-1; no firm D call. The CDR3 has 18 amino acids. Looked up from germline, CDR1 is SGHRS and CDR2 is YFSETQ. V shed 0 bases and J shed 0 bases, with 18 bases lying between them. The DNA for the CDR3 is TGCGCCAGCAGCTTGGATACTAAGGGAAGAAACCTGAACACTGAAGCTTTCTTT. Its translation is CASSLDTKGRNLNTEAFF.

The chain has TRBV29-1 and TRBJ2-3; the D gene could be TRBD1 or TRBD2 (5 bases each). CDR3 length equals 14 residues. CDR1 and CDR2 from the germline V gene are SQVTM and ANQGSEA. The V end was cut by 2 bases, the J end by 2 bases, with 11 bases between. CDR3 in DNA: TGCAGCGTTGAACCTGAGGGGCACACAGATACGCAGTATTTT. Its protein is CSVEPEGHTDTQYF.

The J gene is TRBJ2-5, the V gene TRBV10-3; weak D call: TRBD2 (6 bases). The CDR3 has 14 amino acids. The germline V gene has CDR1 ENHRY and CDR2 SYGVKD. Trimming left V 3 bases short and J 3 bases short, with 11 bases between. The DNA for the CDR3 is TGTGCCATCAGTGATAAGAGGAGGGAAGAGACCCAGTACTTC. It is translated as CAISDKRREETQYF.